Here is one TCR beta chain with its context. The data stem from a study of blood T cell repertoires in COVID-19. The table came from immunoSEQ multiplex PCR; TCRdb's copy has only in-frame clones and leaves some out. The sample has under 100,000 clones, around 87% seen once; the top ten hold about a sixth. The TCR comes from a human donor in a cohort sampled during active COVID-19. Sequencing used peripheral blood.

The CDR3 loop reads CAVGAGGLANYGYTF. The CDR3 bases are TGTGCCGTTGGGGCAGGGGGCCTAGCTAACTATGGCTACACCTTC. This chain connects TRBV3-1 (or the pseudogene TRBV3-2) to TRBJ1-2; 8 bases line up with TRBD1. Germline V gene data show CDR1 as LGHDT and CDR2 as YNNKEL (reference sequence). CDR3 length: 15 residues. V shed 11 bases, J shed 0 bases, and the junction held 11 bases outside the gene matches.